This T cell receptor beta chain was recorded in a study of blood T cell repertoires in COVID-19. Overall study context: From T cells, B-cell-depleted T cells, or PBMCs came the material, which was cDNA or gDNA.

The study recruited people aged roughly 18 to 95 years across about two dozen US areas. Data came from immunoSEQ multiplex PCR; TCRdb stores just in-frame clones and leaves some out. This sample has approximately 470,000 clones, with about nine tenths found just once. The germline V gene encodes CDR1 DFQATT and CDR2 SNEGSKA (reference sequence). CDR3 length equals 17 residues. The V and J ends lost 3 bases and 5 bases respectively, with 26 bases between them. The sequence was collected from a woman aged 18-29 years who had recovered from COVID-19. Sequenced: PBMCs or T cells enriched from blood (not recorded which). The rearrangement links TRBV20-1 to TRBJ2-7; possible D gene TRBD1, 6 bases. In nucleotides, the CDR3 is TGCAGTGCTAGTCGATCGCTCCGGGACGGCAGGGGCAACGAGCAGTACTTC. As protein: CSASRSLRDGRGNEQYF.